This T cell receptor beta chain was profiled in a study of cytomegalovirus exposure and HLA in healthy donors. Study results and caveats: Across donors, presence/absence analyses took sequencing depth to be roughly uniform. TCR beta chain V- and J-gene trimming was linked, in a later analysis, to a missense variant in DCLRE1C. In an earlier analysis, about 87% or about 30%: the productive usage of most TCR beta V segments.

13 Jbeta primers and 60 Vbeta primers were used for the PCR. Clones were read by immunoSEQ multiplex PCR, and TCRdb kept only the in-frame ones, dropping some. The table includes around 180,000 clones, around 82% detected once. Healthy bone marrow donors made up the donor group. This clone was detected only a few times. As yet, its antigen is unknown. Germline CDR1 is LNHDA and CDR2 is SQIVND (reference sequence). J gave up 4 bases and V 3 bases, and 8 bases lay outside the gene matches. This CDR3 spans 15 amino acids. The V call is TRBV19, the J call TRBJ1-1, with 7 bases lining up with TRBD1. The origin of this receptor is a man aged 55 to 69 in good health and CMV-seronegative. The sample was PBMCs. The CDR3 protein is CASSIPTGMVTEAFF. The DNA of the CDR3 is TGTGCCAGTAGTATCCCGACAGGGATGGTCACTGAAGCTTTCTTT.